This entry describes one T cell receptor (beta chain). These data originate in a study of shared clonotypes between healthy human individuals. The CDR3 has 18 amino acids. Germline V gives CDR1 SQVTM, CDR2 ANQGSEA. V shed 0 bases and J 5 bases; nucleotides not matched to a gene: 19. Some clones are missing from TCRdb's copy, which holds only in-frame ones; the method was immunoSEQ multiplex PCR. This sample has roughly 2,500,000 clones; roughly 93% occur once, and the top ten carry 0.36%. The chain uses TRBV29-1 and TRBJ2-7; 7 bases are a match to TRBD2. Sequenced material: naive CD4+ T cells from PBMCs. Stated subset: CD45RA+ positively selected. The TCR comes from a man aged 18 to 29 in good health. Some clones in this sample may be carry-over from other donors' samples. The CDR3 nucleotides are TGCAGCGTTGAAGAGGCAAGGGGTACGGGGGGAAATCTTCACGAGCAGTACTTC. This translates into CSVEEARGTGGNLHEQYF.